This T cell receptor beta chain was obtained from a study of beta chain features in type 1 diabetes. Study-wide results and caveats: Type 1 diabetes patients had moderately but significantly shorter TCRB CDR3s in all four CD4+ subsets. The study found fewer insertions and more deletions at VDJ junctions in type 1 diabetes patients.

As to this clone: Antigen unknown.

Isolated RNA was reverse transcribed in full, so expressed TCRB transcripts were sequenced. Data came from immunoSEQ multiplex PCR; TCRdb stores just in-frame clones and leaves some out. This table has nearly 700,000 clones, roughly an eighth appearing once. Using CD45RO/CCR7/CD25/CD127/CD95/CD27, CD4+ naive, central memory, regulatory and stem cell-like memory cells were sorted. Per the germline V gene, CDR1 is MGHRA and CDR2 is YSYEKL. This CDR3 is 14 amino acids long. The ends were cut back, 5 bases at V and 1 base at J, with 8 bases in the middle. V gene TRBV4-1 combines with J gene TRBJ1-4; no firm D call. Sequencing used naive CD4+ T cells from blood. The source is a man younger than 30 with type 1 diabetes. The CDR3 loop reads CASSRDRTNEKLFF. The CDR3 DNA reads TGCGCCAGCAGCAGGGATAGAACTAATGAAAAACTGTTTTTT.